This TCR beta chain emerged from a study of T cells in localized non-small cell lung cancer. CDR1 LNHDA and CDR2 SQIVND come from the germline V gene (reference sequence). This CDR3 is built from 13 residues. V lost 4 bases to trimming and J lost 7 bases; unmatched junction nucleotides: 5. Findings and limits, study-wide: Elevated blood T cell density was associated with longer overall survival. The appearance of a median roughly 53 of the top 100 tumor clones was seen in adjacent lung. Sequencing was limited to one tumor region, leaving the possibility of heterogeneity open.

The assay was immunoSEQ multiplex PCR, and TCRdb's table has in-frame clones only and misses some. The sample holds about 77,000 clones, around 89% seen once. Of note for this clone: What it recognizes is unknown.

The sample in question was peripheral blood, obtained before any cancer treatment. The chain combines TRBV19 with TRBJ1-1; 8 nucleotides line up with TRBD1. This receptor was obtained from a woman aged 35 to 75 with stage I squamous cell lung carcinoma. CDR3 in DNA: TGTGCCAGTAGTACAACAGGGGGTAGTGAAGCTTTCTTT. It is translated as CASSTTGGSEAFF.